One and the same sample provided the 12 T cell receptor beta chains below, sequenced in a study of T-cell memory formation after mild COVID-19. TCRdb processed the 5' RACE reads anew with MiXCR; each CDR3 protein has one entry. The table records fewer than 250,000 distinct CDR3 sequences, 27% of them present only once. Sequenced material: PBMCs or a T cell subset sorted from them (not recorded which). These receptors were taken from an adult woman who had mild COVID-19 (a few samples of this study predate the infection). Cell type and time point are not known.

This clonotype showed up just a few times. This rearrangement joins TRBV29-1 to TRBJ1-1; 8 bases are a match to TRBD1. The CDR3 is 13 amino acids. V shed 5 bases, J shed 1 base, and the junction held 3 bases outside the gene matches. Per the germline V gene, CDR1 is SQVTM and CDR2 is ANQGSEA. CDR3 region: CSVIQGGNTEAFF. The CDR3 DNA follows: TGCAGCGTTATACAGGGGGGGAACACTGAAGCTTTCTTT.

The V gene is TRBV6-1, the J gene TRBJ1-2; D is ambiguous. The CDR3 length is 12 residues. Trimming cost V 5 bases and J 2 bases, with 6 bases left between them. The V gene's germline CDR1 is MNHNS and CDR2 SASEGT. CDR3 nucleotide sequence: TGTGCCAGCAGTTCCGGCAACTATGGCTACACCTTC. Translation: CASSSGNYGYTF.

This chain links TRBV2 with TRBJ2-4; a possible D gene is TRBD2 (5 bases). Per the germline V gene, CDR1 is SNHLY and CDR2 is FYNNEI. CDR3 length: 15 residues. V lost 3 bases and J lost 6, with 15 bases in between. CDR3 DNA sequence: TGTGCCAGCAGTGAGTTGGTTAGCGAGGGAAACATTCAGTACTTC. Its protein is CASSELVSEGNIQYF.

This chain links TRBV7-9 with TRBJ1-3, with no clear D. This CDR3 comprises 16 residues. V lost 4 bases and J 0 bases, leaving 13 bases between the germline ends. Germline-derived CDR1 and CDR2 are SEHNR and FQNEAQ (reference sequence). The CDR3 nucleotides are TGTGCCAGCAGCTCACTTGGATCTTTCTCTGGAAACACCATATATTTT. Translating it yields CASSSLGSFSGNTIYF.

This clonotype was picked up a small number of times. V usage is TRBV7-8 and J usage is TRBJ1-3; D unresolved. Trimming stripped 2 bases from V and 7 bases from J, with 12 bases between. The germline V gene encodes CDR1 SGHVS and CDR2 FQNEAQ. The CDR3 runs 14 residues. The CDR3 loop is CASSLIGLYNTIYF. As DNA, the CDR3 is TGTGCCAGCAGCTTAATAGGGCTTTACAACACCATATATTTT.

This sequence joins TRBV7-2 and TRBJ1-1; possibly TRBD1 for D (5 bases). The V and J ends lost 3 bases and 11 bases respectively, with 19 bases between them. CDR3 length equals 14 residues. Germline CDR1 reads SGHTA; CDR2 reads FQGNSA. CDR3 region: CASSFWGAALFAFF. The DNA of the CDR3 is TGTGCCAGCAGCTTCTGGGGCGCGGCGCTCTTCGCTTTCTTT.

This chain links TRBV4-2 with TRBJ2-7, with a weak D call TRBD2 (6 bases). Between the trimmed V and J ends, which lost 0 bases and 6 bases, there was a span of 15 bases. The germline gives CDR1 LGHNA, CDR2 YNFKEQ. The CDR3 length is 15 residues. This chain's CDR3 is CASSQERGGAGEQYF. The CDR3 DNA follows: TGTGCCAGCAGCCAAGAGCGAGGAGGGGCGGGCGAGCAGTACTTC.

This clonotype was seen repeatedly, ten times or more. This chain uses TRBV7-6 with TRBJ1-1, with 7 bases identical to TRBD1. V lost 8 bases, J lost 5 bases, and 14 bases stayed unmatched. This CDR3 is built from 15 residues. The germline CDR1 and CDR2 sequences are SGHVS and FNYEAQ. The CDR3 DNA follows: TGTGCCAGCGGCCAGGGGGACATGGAAGGAACTGAAGCTTTCTTT. Amino acid sequence: CASGQGDMEGTEAFF.

This sequence joins TRBV4-1 and TRBJ2-3, with TRBD1 as a possible D gene (5 bases). Trimming took 6 bases from V and 1 from J, leaving 8 bases between them. The CDR3 is made up of 13 amino acids. Looked up from germline, CDR1 is MGHRA and CDR2 is YSYEKL. CDR3 protein: CASRPRGTDTQYF. DNA for the CDR3: TGCGCCAGCAGACCCAGGGGCACAGATACGCAGTATTTT.

This clonotype was found a few times. The chain couples TRBV20-1 to TRBJ1-2; TRBD1 matches 7 bases. Per germline, CDR1 DFQATT and CDR2 SNEGSKA (reference sequence). V trimming: 0 bases; J trimming: 4 bases; junction bases outside the gene matches: 5. The CDR3 sequence is 14 residues long. The CDR3 bases are TGCAGTGCTAGAGATTCCGACAGGGCCTATGGCTACACCTTC. Residues: CSARDSDRAYGYTF.

This clonotype was seen only a few times. The chain is built from TRBV20-1 and TRBJ2-7; TRBD2 aligns across 13 bases. The V segment lost 6 bases and the J segment 5 bases; nucleotides outside the gene matches: 4. The germline CDR1 and CDR2 sequences are DFQATT and SNEGSKA (reference sequence). The CDR3 totals 13 residues. The CDR3 DNA sequence: TGCAGTGCCCCCGGACTAGCGGGAGACGAGCAGTACTTC. Amino acid sequence: CSAPGLAGDEQYF.

This clonotype was detected only a few times. The V call is TRBV18, the J call TRBJ1-2; 7 bases match TRBD1. The CDR3 covers 14 residues. CDR1 is KGHSH and CDR2 is LQKENI in the germline V gene. V shed 0 bases, J shed 2 bases, and the junction held 0 bases outside the gene matches. The CDR3 DNA is TGTGCCAGCTCACCACCGGGACAGAACTATGGCTACACCTTC. Amino acid sequence: CASSPPGQNYGYTF.